This TCR beta chain was sequenced in a study of blood T cell repertoires in COVID-19. Study-level background: Samples came from the United States, Italy and Spain, spanning acute and convalescent COVID-19. Nucleic acid was either cDNA or gDNA, and it came from T cells, B-cell-depleted T cells, or PBMCs.

CDR3 length equals 14 residues. Germline V CDR1 and CDR2: GTSNPN, SVGIG (reference sequence). Original analysis: By means of reference gene primer amplification, nucleated cell counts were estimated. TCRdb's table, derived via immunoSEQ multiplex PCR, lists solely in-frame clones and lacks some. Clonal size and the V and J genes are those of that table, whereas D and trimming came from the DNA. Here the sample spans about 150,000 clones, about nine tenths being singletons. As for this clone: Relative to the germline gene, one junction end is altered; a read error may explain this.

Sequencing was performed on peripheral blood. This receptor was identified in a woman aged 55 to 70 with active or convalescent COVID-19. This rearrangement joins TRBV30 to TRBJ1-2; D not resolved. CDR3 in DNA: TGTGCCTGGAGTGTAAGGCAGGTCGGCTATGCCTACACCTTC. Translation gives CAWSVRQVGYAYTF.